Listed here are 22 T cell receptor beta chains from one sample, sequenced in a study of blood T cell repertoires in COVID-19. This table comes from immunoSEQ multiplex PCR, and its TCRdb copy is limited to in-frame clones, with some not included. The top ten clones hold more than 8.5% of a sample with 110,000 to 150,000 clones, approximately 80% of them seen once. Sequenced input: peripheral blood. The source is a man aged 60 to 75 with active or convalescent COVID-19.

The table lists this clone with a few counts. This chain connects TRBV11-2 to TRBJ1-5; possible D gene TRBD1, 6 bases. The CDR3 has 14 amino acids. With 4 bases removed from V and 1 base from J, the gap between germline ends came to 8 bases. Germline CDR1 SGHAT, CDR2 FQNNGV. The DNA for the CDR3 is TGTGCCAGCAGCTCCACAGGGAGCAATCAGCCCCAGCATTTT. It specifies CASSSTGSNQPQHF.

This rearrangement joins TRBV4-2 to TRBJ2-2; 8 bases fit TRBD1. The germline V gene has CDR1 LGHNA and CDR2 YNFKEQ. With V trimmed by 1 base and J by 7 bases, 5 bases remained unmatched. The CDR3 contains 15 residues. The CDR3 nucleotides read TGTGCCAGCAGCCAAGGGGCAGGGGGCTTCGGGGAGCTGTTTTTT. Translated, it gives CASSQGAGGFGELFF.

V usage is TRBV28 and J usage is TRBJ1-5; D is undetermined. Per the germline V gene, CDR1 is MDHEN and CDR2 is SYDVKM. The CDR3 is 14 residues long. Trimming removed 3 bases at V and 6 bases at J, with 12 bases between. The CDR3 sequence: CASSFTGSPQPQHF. CDR3 nucleotides: TGTGCCAGCAGTTTTACGGGTAGCCCTCAGCCCCAGCATTTT.

The chain recombines TRBV29-1 with TRBJ1-1, with TRBD1 as a possible D gene (6 bases). Trimming removed 7 bases from V and 1 base from J, with 13 bases in between. Germline CDR1 is SQVTM and CDR2 is ANQGSEA. This CDR3 contains 13 residues. As DNA, the CDR3 is TGCAGCGCCCGGGGGGGCCCGAACACTGAAGCTTTCTTT. It translates to CSARGGPNTEAFF.

The chain joins TRBV7-2 to TRBJ1-5; 8 nucleotides align to TRBD1. This CDR3 spans 15 amino acids. Germline values: CDR1 SGHTA, CDR2 FQGNSA. J lost 9 bases, V lost 6 bases, and 13 bases had no gene match. CDR3 DNA: TGTGCCAGCAGTCGGGTCGGGACAGGCGAGGGGCCCCAGCATTTT. As protein: CASSRVGTGEGPQHF.

The chain couples TRBV11-2 to TRBJ1-2; 7 bases are shared with TRBD1. Germline trimming cut 5 bases from V and 7 bases from J; bases unmatched to any gene: 13. The CDR3 is 15 residues long. Germline lookup yields CDR1 SGHAT and CDR2 FQNNGV. As DNA, the CDR3 is TGTGCCAGCAGCGTCATTCGGGGACAGAGCAGTGGCTACACCTTC. This translates into CASSVIRGQSSGYTF. The full variable domain, its missing parts supplied by reference TRBV11-2 and TRBJ1-2, is EAGVAQSPRYKIIEKRQSVAFWCNPISGHATLYWYQQILGQGPKLLIQFQNNGVVDDSQLPKDRFSAERLKGVDSTLKIQPAKLEDSAVYLCASSVIRGQSSGYTFGSGTRLTVV.

The V gene is TRBV19, the J gene TRBJ1-2; no clear D gene. The CDR3 sequence is 14 residues long. V was clipped by 0 bases and J by 4 bases, with 9 bases between them. CDR1 LNHDA and CDR2 SQIVND come from the germline V gene (reference sequence). CDR3 DNA: TGTGCCAGTAGTATAGATGGGGAGGCCTATGGCTACACCTTC. Translated: CASSIDGEAYGYTF.

V and J are TRBV18 and TRBJ2-6, with TRBD1 identical over 8 bases. Per germline, CDR1 KGHSH and CDR2 LQKENI. V was pared by 2 bases and J by 0 bases, with 9 bases of the junction left unmatched. The CDR3 is made up of 19 amino acids. CDR3 nucleotides: TGTGCCAGCTCACCAATTGGGACAGGAAAAATCTCTGGGGCCAACGTCCTGACTTTC. It is translated as CASSPIGTGKISGANVLTF.

This clone was seen a few times. This chain joins TRBV18 and TRBJ1-3; 8 positions match TRBD1. The germline V gene has CDR1 KGHSH and CDR2 LQKENI. This CDR3 comprises 14 residues. V was pared by 6 bases and J by 8 bases, with 9 bases of the junction left unmatched. CDR3 sequence reads: CASSLDRDLHTIYF. The CDR3 DNA is TGTGCCAGCTCCCTGGACAGGGACTTGCACACCATATATTTT.

The chain employs TRBV6-2 or TRBV6-3 and TRBJ2-7, with 8 positions matching TRBD1. With 5 bases clipped from V and 3 bases from J, the junction kept 6 bases outside the gene matches. CDR1 and CDR2 from the germline V gene are MNHEY and SVGEGT. This CDR3 contains 14 residues. The CDR3 DNA follows: TGTGCCAGCAGTACCTGGGACAGGATCTACGAGCAGTACGTC. The encoded protein is CASSTWDRIYEQYV.

The genes are TRBV30 and TRBJ2-7; 8 bases match TRBD1. CDR1 and CDR2 from the germline V gene are GTSNPN and SVGIG (reference sequence). The CDR3 contains 13 residues. Germline trimming cut 2 bases from V and 3 bases from J; bases unmatched to any gene: 3. The CDR3 DNA reads as TGTGCCTGGAGTATGGGACAGGACTACGAGCAGTACTTC. As protein: CAWSMGQDYEQYF.

The chain has TRBV3-1 (or the pseudogene TRBV3-2) and TRBJ1-1, with no clear D. The germline CDR1 and CDR2 sequences are LGHDT and YNNKEL (reference sequence). The CDR3 is 13 residues long. Between the trimmed V and J ends, which lost 4 bases and 1 base, there was a span of 7 bases. In nucleotides, the CDR3 is TGTGCCAGCAGCCGAGTAGAGAACACTGAAGCTTTCTTT. Protein sequence: CASSRVENTEAFF.

The chain couples TRBV6-5 to TRBJ1-6; 7 positions match TRBD1. The CDR3 runs to 16 residues. V gave up 0 bases and J gave up 10 bases; unmatched junction bases: 9. Per the germline V gene, CDR1 is MNHEY and CDR2 is SVGAGI. In DNA form, the CDR3 reads TGTGCCAGCAGTTACTCCGGGACAGCCTCGGGCTCACCCCTCCACTTT. It specifies CASSYSGTASGSPLHF.

J is TRBJ1-2 and V is TRBV24-1; tentatively, D is TRBD1 (6 bases). Germline values: CDR1 KGHDR, CDR2 SFDVKD. The ends were cut back, 1 base at V and 3 bases at J, with 17 bases in the middle. The CDR3 loop spans 17 amino acids. The CDR3 nucleotides read TGTGCCACCAGTGATTTAACCCGACAGGTCGGGCACTATGGCTACACCTTC. This codes for CATSDLTRQVGHYGYTF.

The chain employs TRBV7-9 and TRBJ1-1; 9 bases map to TRBD1. This CDR3 spans 14 amino acids. Germline assignment: CDR1 SEHNR and CDR2 FQNEAQ (reference sequence). Unmatched junction bases numbered 4, after V lost 5 bases and J lost 3 bases. For the CDR3, the DNA is TGTGCCAGCAGCCGACAGGGGGGGTACACTGAAGCTTTCTTT. It is translated as CASSRQGGYTEAFF.

The chain has TRBV4-1 and TRBJ1-2; no clear D gene. This CDR3 region has 14 residues. Germline V gene lookup returns CDR1 MGHRA and CDR2 YSYEKL. Trimming stripped 4 bases from V and 4 bases from J, with 13 bases between. The CDR3 sequence is CASSPARGFYGYTF. The CDR3 DNA reads TGCGCCAGCAGCCCAGCCCGGGGTTTCTATGGCTACACCTTC.

The chain carries TRBV18 and TRBJ1-3; TRBD1 agrees at 10 bases. The CDR3 runs 16 residues. Germline V lookup: CDR1 KGHSH, CDR2 LQKENI. The V segment lost 3 bases and the J segment 2 bases; nucleotides outside the gene matches: 4. The CDR3 loop reads CASSPGDRGPGNTIYF. CDR3 DNA: TGTGCCAGCTCACCGGGGGACAGGGGTCCTGGAAACACCATATATTTT.

J is TRBJ2-4 and V is TRBV29-1; 12 nucleotides match TRBD1. CDR1 SQVTM and CDR2 ANQGSEA come from the germline V gene. The junction had 6 bases not matched to a gene; V was cut back by 6 bases and J by 9 bases. This CDR3 has 13 residues. DNA for the CDR3: TGCAGCGTGGGGACAGGGGGCGCAGGCATTCAGTACTTC. This translates into CSVGTGGAGIQYF.

This rearrangement joins TRBV30 to TRBJ2-3; 11 bases are a match to TRBD1. The CDR3 loop spans 14 amino acids. CDR1 is GTSNPN and CDR2 is SVGIG in the germline V gene (reference sequence). J gave up 11 bases and V 5 bases, and 12 bases lay outside the gene matches. The CDR3 loop reads CAWDTGTGGMKQYF. DNA of the CDR3: TGTGCCTGGGATACCGGGACAGGGGGAATGAAGCAGTATTTT.

The V gene is TRBV6-1, the J gene TRBJ1-2; D might be TRBD1 (6 bases). The CDR3 totals 16 residues. V lost 4 bases to trimming and J lost 4 bases, with 19 bases between them. CDR1 and CDR2 from the germline V gene are MNHNS and SASEGT. CDR3 sequence: CASSVVPDSSFYGYTF. CDR3 bases: TGTGCCAGCAGTGTAGTCCCGGACAGTTCTTTCTATGGCTACACCTTC.

This clone was seen a single time. In DNA, the CDR3 is TGTGCCAGCAGCCCCCCGGAGCCCGGGGAGCTGTTTTTT. Protein product: CASSPPEPGELFF. V is TRBV6-2 or TRBV6-3 and J is TRBJ2-2; D gene uncertain. V lost 6 bases, J lost 6 bases, and 11 bases lay in between. Germline values: CDR1 MNHEY, CDR2 SVGEGT. The CDR3 covers 13 residues.

The chain uses TRBV18 and TRBJ1-2; D call uncertain. Germline loops: CDR1 KGHSH, CDR2 LQKENI. Trimming took off 8 bases at V and 4 bases at J, with 20 bases between the two ends. This CDR3 is 15 amino acids long. CDR3 DNA: TGTGCCAGCGGCGATGTTGGGGAGGAGGGCTATGGCTACACCTTC. Its protein is CASGDVGEEGYGYTF.